Shown below are 30 T cell receptor beta chains from a single sample sequenced in a study of blood T cell repertoires in COVID-19. Profiling relied on immunoSEQ multiplex PCR, and the TCRdb table lists in-frame clones only, not all of them. The sample shows some 130,000 clones, around 89% of them seen only once. Input material: peripheral blood. The receptors shown here come from a man aged 60 to 75 with active or convalescent COVID-19.

This chain joins TRBV19 and TRBJ1-1; D is undetermined. Trimming shortened V by 2 bases and J by 1 base, and 11 bases separated the two germline ends. Germline CDR1 is LNHDA and CDR2 is SQIVND (reference sequence). The CDR3 loop spans 15 amino acids. The CDR3 DNA reads as TGTGCCAGTAGTATAACCCCGGGTGGGAACACTGAAGCTTTCTTT. Protein product: CASSITPGGNTEAFF.

The rearrangement joins TRBV5-1 to TRBJ2-5, with 11 nucleotides matching TRBD2. The V segment lost 0 bases and the J segment 5 bases; nucleotides outside the gene matches: 9. This CDR3 has 17 amino acids. From germline, CDR1 is SGHRS and CDR2 YFSETQ. This chain's CDR3 is CASSLVGSGGARETQYF. Written as DNA, the CDR3 is TGCGCCAGCAGCTTGGTTGGTAGCGGGGGGGCCCGGGAGACCCAGTACTTC.

This chain links TRBV30 with TRBJ2-3; D is undetermined. The CDR3 is 11 amino acids. Germline assignment: CDR1 GTSNPN and CDR2 SVGIG (reference sequence). Trimming pared 3 bases from V and 3 bases from J, leaving 4 bases between. The CDR3 region is CAWSETDTQYF. The CDR3 DNA sequence: TGTGCCTGGAGCGAGACAGATACGCAGTATTTT. Full variable domain (outside the CDR3, taken from reference TRBV30 and TRBJ2-3): SQTIHQWPATLVQPVGSPLSLECTVEGTSNPNLYWYRQAAGRGLQLLFYSVGIGQISSEVPQNLSASRPQDRQFILSSKKLLLSDSGFYLCAWSETDTQYFGPGTRLTVL.

This chain joins TRBV2 and TRBJ2-5; D remains unclear. CDR1 SNHLY and CDR2 FYNNEI come from the germline V gene. V was pared by 8 bases and J by 2 bases, with 6 bases between. The CDR3 sequence is 11 residues long. CDR3 sequence: CASHLQETQYF. DNA for the CDR3: TGTGCCAGCCACTTACAAGAGACCCAGTACTTC.

The gene calls are TRBV30 and TRBJ2-1; 8 bases are shared with TRBD1. V dropped 3 bases and J dropped 8; count of bases not matched to a gene: 15. CDR3 size: 16 residues. Per the germline V gene, CDR1 is GTSNPN and CDR2 is SVGIG (reference sequence). The CDR3 nucleotides are TGTGCCTGGAGCCGTACCAAACGGACAGGGTCGGATGAGCAGTTCTTC. The encoded protein is CAWSRTKRTGSDEQFF.

This rearrangement joins TRBV7-8 to TRBJ2-6; no reliable D call. The CDR3 is 17 residues long. The germline V gene encodes CDR1 SGHVS and CDR2 FQNEAQ. V was pared by 5 bases and J by 0 bases, with 14 bases between. CDR3 sequence: CASSPVWRPSGANVLTF. The CDR3 DNA follows: TGTGCCAGCAGCCCGGTCTGGCGGCCCTCTGGGGCCAACGTCCTGACTTTC.

The rearrangement links TRBV4-2 to TRBJ1-3; D gene ambiguous. The V gene lost 0 bases and the J gene lost 3 bases, with 9 bases spanning the gap. Germline V gives CDR1 LGHNA, CDR2 YNFKEQ. The CDR3 extends over 15 amino acids. The CDR3, as DNA: TGTGCCAGCAGCCAAGAAGCAAGCGTTGGAAACACCATATATTTT. Amino acids: CASSQEASVGNTIYF.

CDR3 nucleotides: TGTGCCAGCAGTTCACAGATGAATAGCAATCAGCCCCAGCATTTT. Residues: CASSSQMNSNQPQHF. The chain recombines TRBV28 with TRBJ1-5; D gene uncertain. Germline V gene data show CDR1 as MDHEN and CDR2 as SYDVKM. This CDR3 has 15 residues. The V gene lost 4 bases and the J gene lost 0 bases, with 10 bases spanning the gap.

The chain recombines TRBV15 with TRBJ2-3; D might be TRBD1 (6 bases). V was shortened by 2 bases and J by 2 bases, with 8 bases between the two germline ends. The V gene's germline CDR1 is LNHNV and CDR2 YYDKDF (reference sequence). This CDR3 is built from 14 residues. The CDR3 sequence is CATSRRTATDTQYF. CDR3 nucleotide sequence: TGTGCCACCAGCAGAAGGACAGCCACAGATACGCAGTATTTT.

CDR3 DNA sequence: TGTGCCAGCAGCCTGACTAGCGGGAGAACAGATACGCAGTATTTT. As protein: CASSLTSGRTDTQYF. This chain connects TRBV6-4 to TRBJ2-3; 12 bases match TRBD2. Trimming at V came to 6 bases and at J to 3 bases, leaving 4 bases not matched to a gene. This CDR3 has 15 residues. Germline CDR1 MRHNA, CDR2 SNTAGT.

The chain uses TRBV18 and TRBJ1-6; D uncertain. Trimming took off 2 bases at V and 8 bases at J, with 13 bases between the two ends. Germline values: CDR1 KGHSH, CDR2 LQKENI. The CDR3 runs 15 residues. The CDR3 region is CASSPTGLSDSPLHF. CDR3 DNA: TGTGCCAGCTCACCAACCGGTTTATCGGATTCACCCCTCCACTTT. The complete variable domain, with remaining parts taken from reference TRBV18 and TRBJ1-6, reads NAGVMQNPRHLVRRRGQEARLRCSPMKGHSHVYWYRQLPEEGLKFMVYLQKENIIDESGMPKERFSAEFPKEGPSILRIQQVVRGDSAAYFCASSPTGLSDSPLHFGNGTRLTVT.

J is TRBJ2-5 and V is TRBV10-3; the D gene is possibly TRBD2 (6 bases). The V gene's germline CDR1 is ENHRY and CDR2 SYGVKD. The CDR3 consists of 14 residues. The ends were cut back, 3 bases at V and 3 bases at J, with 11 bases in the middle. As DNA, the CDR3 is TGTGCCATCAGTGAAGGGACGGGGGAAGAGACCCAGTACTTC. It encodes CAISEGTGEETQYF.

The chain is built from TRBV7-9 and TRBJ2-7, with D maybe TRBD2 (5 bases). This CDR3 is 17 amino acids long. CDR1 and CDR2 from the germline V gene are SEHNR and FQNEAQ (reference sequence). The V end was cut by 5 bases, the J end by 6 bases, with 26 bases between. The chain's CDR3 is CASSPNSSGAFGFEQYF. CDR3 DNA sequence: TGTGCCAGCAGCCCCAATTCCAGCGGAGCTTTTGGATTCGAGCAGTACTTC.

The chain employs TRBV6-4 and TRBJ2-5, with TRBD1 as a possible D gene (6 bases). The CDR3 spans 14 residues. CDR1 is MRHNA, CDR2 SNTAGT, per germline. V was clipped by 4 bases and J by 3 bases, with 12 bases between them. The CDR3 DNA reads as TGTGCCAGCAGTGGGATTACAGGGAAAGAGACCCAGTACTTC. Translation: CASSGITGKETQYF.

V gene TRBV10-3 combines with J gene TRBJ1-1; 9 bases fit TRBD1. The CDR3 contains 15 residues. Looked up from germline, CDR1 is ENHRY and CDR2 is SYGVKD. Losses at the gene ends were 8 bases for V and 3 bases for J; bases not matched to a gene: 10. The DNA for the CDR3 is TGTGCCATCGGGCGGGACAGGGAGGTGTACACTGAAGCTTTCTTT. Protein sequence: CAIGRDREVYTEAFF.

This clone was observed a few times. The V call is TRBV19, the J call TRBJ1-5; 7 nucleotides align to TRBD1. The germline gives CDR1 LNHDA, CDR2 SQIVND (reference sequence). V trimming: 5 bases; J trimming: 2 bases; junction bases outside the gene matches: 9. The length of the CDR3 is 16 residues. CDR3 DNA sequence: TGTGCCAGTAGTTTGCGACAGGGTGGAGGCAATCAGCCCCAGCATTTT. This encodes CASSLRQGGGNQPQHF.

This clone was observed a single time. The genes are TRBV2 and TRBJ1-5, with D perhaps TRBD1 (6 bases). Germline V gene lookup returns CDR1 SNHLY and CDR2 FYNNEI. This CDR3 has 16 amino acids. Trimming removed 7 bases from V and 1 base from J, with 17 bases in between. CDR3 loop: CASTRTGGLSNQPQHF. For the CDR3, the DNA is TGTGCCAGCACCAGAACTGGGGGCCTGAGCAATCAGCCCCAGCATTTT.

The CDR3 loop is CASSLRAKAELRGGEQYF. The DNA of the CDR3 is TGTGCCAGCAGCTTAAGGGCCAAGGCGGAGCTAAGGGGGGGCGAGCAGTACTTC. The chain employs TRBV7-2 and TRBJ2-7; a weak D match, TRBD2 (7 bases). Germline V gene lookup returns CDR1 SGHTA and CDR2 FQGNSA. This CDR3 comprises 18 residues. V was trimmed by 2 bases and J by 6 bases, leaving 26 bases between them. The complete variable domain, with remaining parts taken from reference TRBV7-2 and TRBJ2-7, reads GAGVSQSPSNKVTEKGKDVELRCDPISGHTALYWYRQSLGQGLEFLIYFQGNSAPDKSGLPSDRFSAERTGGSVSTLTIQRTQQEDSAVYLCASSLRAKAELRGGEQYFGPGTRLTVT.

This chain uses TRBV6-4 with TRBJ2-1; D ambiguous. Per the germline V gene, CDR1 is MRHNA and CDR2 is SNTAGT. This CDR3 has 15 residues. Trimming pared 4 bases from V and 0 bases from J, leaving 10 bases between. The CDR3 is CASSVELSSYNEQFF. As DNA, the CDR3 is TGTGCCAGCAGTGTCGAATTGAGCTCCTACAATGAGCAGTTCTTC.

V gene TRBV19 combines with J gene TRBJ1-2; the match to TRBD1 covers 7 bases. CDR1 and CDR2 (germline): LNHDA, SQIVND (reference sequence). The junction had 10 bases not matched to a gene; V was cut back by 5 bases and J by 7 bases. This CDR3 comprises 14 residues. CDR3 in DNA: TGTGCCAGTAGTGGGAACAGGGGAGGAGGTGGCTACACCTTC. Amino acids: CASSGNRGGGGYTF.

The chain has TRBV2 and TRBJ2-3, with no clear D. The CDR3 covers 15 residues. The V gene lost 1 base and the J gene lost 7 bases, with 15 bases spanning the gap. Germline V gene sequence: CDR1 SNHLY, CDR2 FYNNEI. This CDR3 is CASSEDRLDVYTQYF. CDR3 DNA sequence: TGTGCCAGCAGTGAAGACCGGCTAGACGTGTATACGCAGTATTTT. The full variable domain, with the rest looked up from reference TRBV2 and TRBJ2-3, is EPEVTQTPSHQVTQMGQEVILRCVPISNHLYFYWYRQILGQKVEFLVSFYNNEISEKSEIFDDQFSVERPDGSNFTLKIRSTKLEDSAMYFCASSEDRLDVYTQYFGPGTRLTVL.

The J gene is TRBJ2-2, the V gene TRBV11-3; 8 nucleotides align to TRBD1. The CDR3 consists of 18 residues. The V and J ends lost 2 bases and 5 bases, in that order; junction bases with no gene match: 13. Germline CDR1 is SGHNT and CDR2 is YENEEA. The CDR3 DNA sequence: TGTGCCAGCAGCTTATCAAAGACAGGGGCCAAGAATACCGGGGAGCTGTTTTTT. Residues: CASSLSKTGAKNTGELFF. Supplemented by reference TRBV11-3 and TRBJ2-2, the full variable domain reads EAGVVQSPRYKIIEKKQPVAFWCNPISGHNTLYWYLQNLGQGPELLIRYENEEAVDDSQLPKDRFSAERLKGVDSTLKIQPAELGDSAVYLCASSLSKTGAKNTGELFFGEGSRLTVL.

This rearrangement joins TRBV5-6 to TRBJ1-2, with TRBD1 matching over 12 bases. This CDR3 has 15 amino acids. Germline-derived CDR1 and CDR2 are SGHDT and YYEEEE. Trimming cost V 4 bases and J 4 bases; bases outside gene matches: 5. The CDR3 DNA follows: TGTGCCAGCAGCCGCGGGACAGGGGGCGGCTATGGCTACACCTTC. Translation: CASSRGTGGGYGYTF.

This chain uses TRBV4-1 with TRBJ1-1; 7 bases fit TRBD1. Germline CDR1 is MGHRA and CDR2 is YSYEKL. Trimming removed 1 base from V and 5 bases from J; junction bases left unmatched: 4. The CDR3 has 14 residues. The CDR3 DNA sequence: TGCGCCAGCAGCCAAGGACAGGGATGGACTGAAGCTTTCTTT. Translation: CASSQGQGWTEAFF.

V gene TRBV10-1 combines with J gene TRBJ1-1; D unclear. CDR3 length: 16 residues. Deletions cut 0 bases from V and 3 bases from J, with 14 bases between. From germline, CDR1 is WNHNN and CDR2 SYGVQD (reference sequence). DNA for the CDR3: TGCGCCAGCAGTGAGTCGAGTAGAAGTTCGGACACTGAAGCTTTCTTT. It is translated as CASSESSRSSDTEAFF.

The genes are TRBV19 and TRBJ1-2; D gene ambiguous. Trimming left V 7 bases short and J 0 bases short, with 12 bases between. Germline V lookup: CDR1 LNHDA, CDR2 SQIVND (reference sequence). The CDR3 spans 14 residues. CDR3 in amino acids: CASTPLNPNYGYTF. The CDR3 DNA follows: TGTGCCAGTACCCCTCTTAATCCTAACTATGGCTACACCTTC.

This rearrangement joins TRBV4-3 to TRBJ1-2; TRBD1 agrees at 8 bases. The CDR3 consists of 15 residues. CDR1 and CDR2 from the germline V gene are LGHNA and YSLEER. V dropped 0 bases and J dropped 8; count of bases not matched to a gene: 8. CDR3 amino acids: CASSQEIGTGGGYTF. The CDR3 coding sequence is TGCGCCAGCAGCCAAGAGATAGGGACAGGCGGGGGCTACACCTTC.

The table lists this clone with a count of one. The CDR3 DNA reads as TGTGCCAGTAGTATGGGCAACCTCAGGGTTGCCAAAAACATTCAGTACTTC. As protein: CASSMGNLRVAKNIQYF. The chain is built from TRBV19 and TRBJ2-4, with D possibly being TRBD1 (5 bases). This CDR3 is built from 17 residues. Germline V gives CDR1 LNHDA, CDR2 SQIVND (reference sequence). V lost 3 bases and J lost 1, with 16 bases in between.

The chain joins TRBV30 to TRBJ2-6, with D possibly being TRBD1 (6 bases). The CDR3 runs to 15 residues. The germline V and J ends were trimmed by 5 bases and 3 bases, with 14 bases remaining between them. Germline-derived CDR1 and CDR2 are GTSNPN and SVGIG (reference sequence). CDR3 coding DNA: TGTGCCTGGGGGGAACAGGGTAGTGGGGCCAACGTCCTGACTTTC. As protein: CAWGEQGSGANVLTF.

This clone was detected once. This sequence joins TRBV18 and TRBJ2-3, with 8 bases matching TRBD1. CDR1 and CDR2 (germline): KGHSH, LQKENI. V lost 2 bases to trimming and J lost 5 bases; unmatched junction nucleotides: 3. The length of the CDR3 is 14 residues. The CDR3 DNA sequence: TGTGCCAGCTCACCAGACAGGGGCAGAGATACGCAGTATTTT. This translates into CASSPDRGRDTQYF.